Below, 3 T cell receptor beta chains from the same sample are listed, as sequenced in a study of CD8 T cells in ankylosing spondylitis. One entry per CDR3 protein results from TCRdb running MiXCR on the 5' RACE reads. The data show tens of thousands of distinct CDR3 sequences, with 5.5% to 8% seen just once and about 10% held by the top ten. Material: blood, either unsorted or a sorted T cell fraction (not recorded which). Receptors originate from a male donor with ankylosing spondylitis or in good health (not recorded which).

This clonotype was found many times. The chain recombines TRBV20-1 with TRBJ2-1; 7 nucleotides match TRBD2. The V gene end was trimmed by 1 base and the J gene end by 8 bases; junction bases not matched to a gene: 2. Germline lookup yields CDR1 DFQATT and CDR2 SNEGSKA (reference sequence). The CDR3 length is 12 residues. CDR3 DNA: TGCAGTGCTAGAGCTAGCGGCGATGAGCAGTTCTTC. This translates into CSARASGDEQFF.

To note about this clonotype: Since a much larger clone is just one base distant, this may be a read error. The rearrangement uses TRBV18 and TRBJ2-7; D assignment may be TRBD1 or TRBD2 (6 bases each). This CDR3 region has 14 residues. Germline assignment: CDR1 KGHSH and CDR2 LQKENI. The chain's CDR3 is CASSPTGADYAQYF. The CDR3 DNA reads TGTGCCAGCTCACCAACGGGGGCGGACTACGCGCAGTACTTC.

This clonotype was recorded at least ten times. DNA for the CDR3: TGCGCCAGCAGCTTCACCGGGGAGCTGTTTTTT. Translated: CASSFTGELFF. The genes are TRBV5-1 and TRBJ2-2; D is uncertain. The germline CDR1 and CDR2 sequences are SGHRS and YFSETQ. This CDR3 is built from 11 residues. V shed 2 bases and J shed 4 bases, with 0 bases lying between them.